The next 28 T cell receptor beta chains were all read from a single sample in a study of tumor-infiltrating lymphocytes in primary liver carcinoma. A constant-region primer served to make TCR beta cDNA from about 530 ng total RNA. Generation of the TCR beta libraries relied on three nested multiplex PCR rounds using slightly modified ARM-PCR. A C-beta reverse primer was combined with TRBV1-TRBV30 forward primers in the first two PCR rounds, and each round had about 10 cycles. In TCRdb, the multiplex PCR reads were re-called with MiXCR into one record per CDR3 protein. This sample has about 20,000 distinct CDR3 sequences, with 65% to 85% found just once. Investigators took RNA and DNA out together from 20-30 mg of unsorted bulk tissue. The sample was liver tumor tissue from sampling region 2. Noted subset: tumor region T2, inferior pole. Receptors originate from a woman aged 25 to 39 with primary liver carcinoma and hepatitis B virus infection.

The chain links TRBV7-9 to TRBJ2-7; 9 bases line up with TRBD2. There are 15 residues in the CDR3. After removal of 4 bases from V and 4 bases from J, the junction contained 8 bases not matched to a gene. Germline CDR1 SEHNR, CDR2 FQNEAQ (reference sequence). The CDR3 nucleotides are TGTGCCAGCAGCTGGGGACTAGCAGCACTTTACGAGCAGTACTTC. Protein sequence: CASSWGLAALYEQYF.

In the case of this clonotype: The junction and the germline gene differ at one end; a read error may be behind it. The chain joins TRBV11-2 to TRBJ2-3, with TRBD2 matching over 14 bases. Per the germline V gene, CDR1 is SGHAT and CDR2 is FQNNGV. CDR3 size: 18 residues. For the CDR3, the DNA is TGTGCCAGCAGCCTCACCTTTGGGACTAGCGGGAGTTTAGATACACAGTTTTTT. This sequence encodes CASSLTFGTSGSLDTQFF.

With respect to this clonotype: The junction departs from the called germline gene at one end, perhaps through a read error. The rearrangement links TRBV11-2 to TRBJ2-2, with 7 bases identical to TRBD2. The CDR3 has 18 amino acids. CDR1 and CDR2 (germline): SGHAT, FQNNGV. In DNA form, the CDR3 reads TGTGTCAGCAGCTCACCCCGAGCGGGACGTCCGAACACCGGGGAGCTGTTTTTT. Protein sequence: CVSSSPRAGRPNTGELFF.

This clonotype was seen a single time. Lacking the conserved final phenylalanine or tryptophan, this CDR3 likely reflects a read error. The chain is built from TRBV29-1 and TRBJ2-5; D assignment may be TRBD1 or TRBD2 (5 bases each). The CDR3 length is 15 residues. The germline V gene encodes CDR1 SQVTM and CDR2 ANQGSEA. CDR3 amino acids: CGVETARGVRETQYS. The CDR3 nucleotides are TGCGGCGTTGAAACCGCAAGGGGAGTGAGGGAGACCCAGTACTCC.

This clonotype was counted once. The CDR3 DNA follows: TGTGCGATCAGCCCTACTTCACTAGCGGAAGTTAACGGAGAGACCCAGTACTTC. This gives the protein CAISPTSLAEVNGETQYF. The chain combines TRBV11-3 with TRBJ2-5, with 8 bases aligning to TRBD2. The germline CDR1 and CDR2 sequences are SGHNT and YENEEA. This CDR3 comprises 18 residues.

This clonotype was seen many times. V usage is TRBV30 and J usage is TRBJ2-3; TRBD1 or TRBD2 may be the D gene (5 bases each). V lost 2 bases and J 4 bases, leaving 16 bases between the germline ends. There are 15 residues in the CDR3. Germline lookup yields CDR1 GTSNPN and CDR2 SVGIG (reference sequence). CDR3 amino acids: CAWSSVEGIADTQYF. Here the CDR3 DNA reads TGTGCCTGGAGTTCTGTCGAGGGGATTGCAGATACGCAGTATTTT.

This chain joins TRBV11-2 and TRBJ2-3; the match to TRBD2 covers 14 bases. This CDR3 region has 18 residues. J lost 9 bases, V lost 3 bases, and 14 bases had no gene match. CDR1 and CDR2 from the germline V gene are SGHAT and FQNNGV. This chain's CDR3 is CASSFTSGTSGSLGTQYF. CDR3 nucleotide sequence: TGTGCCAGCAGCTTCACCTCTGGGACTAGCGGGAGTTTAGGAACGCAGTATTTT.

For this clonotype: Germline is not matched at one junction end, which may reflect a read error. The chain couples TRBV6-5 to TRBJ2-6; 12 nucleotides match TRBD1. Germline V lookup: CDR1 MNHEY, CDR2 SVGAGI. This CDR3 spans 17 amino acids. Here the CDR3 reads CASRMGQGASGANLLTF. Written as DNA, the CDR3 is TGTGCCAGTAGAATGGGACAGGGGGCAAGTGGGGCCAACCTCCTGACTTTC.

This clonotype came up many times. This sequence may be a read error, since a much larger clone differs from it by one base. The chain links TRBV28 to TRBJ1-2, with a weak D call TRBD1 (5 bases). This CDR3 has 15 residues. V lost 7 bases and J lost 4, with 19 bases in between. Looked up from germline, CDR1 is MDHEN and CDR2 is SYDVKM. The chain's CDR3 is CASNSEGRESYGYTF. The CDR3 DNA reads TGTGCCAGCAATTCAGAGGGACGGGAAAGCTATGGCTACACCTTC.

As for this clonotype: This may be a read error: a much more frequent sequence differs by one nucleotide. The J gene is TRBJ1-1, the V gene TRBV6-1, with 9 bases identical to TRBD1. CDR1 and CDR2 (germline): MNHNS, SASEGT. There are 14 residues in the CDR3. CDR3 in amino acids: CVSGVDRGYTEAFF. The DNA for the CDR3 is TGCGTCAGCGGTGTTGACAGGGGGTACACTGAAGCTTTCTTT.

Comments on this clonotype: Compared with germline, one end of the junction differs, possibly owing to a read error. DNA of the CDR3: TGCAGCTTTGAAACTAGCAACCACAATGAACAGTTTTTC. This codes for CSFETSNHNEQFF. The chain employs TRBV29-1 and TRBJ2-1; tentative D call: TRBD2 (6 bases). Germline loops: CDR1 SQVTM, CDR2 ANQGSEA. This CDR3 spans 13 amino acids.

Details on this clonotype: This may arise from a read error, as a much more abundant clone is one base away. The chain couples TRBV9 to TRBJ2-6; no clear D gene. This CDR3 spans 14 amino acids. CDR1 and CDR2 from the germline V gene are SGDLS and YYNGEE. CDR3 residues: CASGVLNGANVLTF. The CDR3 DNA follows: TGTGCCAGCGGCGTCTTGAATGGGGCCAACGTCCTGACTTTC.

V usage is TRBV11-2 and J usage is TRBJ2-1; TRBD1 matches at 7 bases. The germline CDR1 and CDR2 sequences are SGHAT and FQNNGV. J was trimmed by 9 bases and V by 2 bases; bases with no gene match: 16. This CDR3 spans 17 amino acids. CDR3 protein: CASSLTHVQGYRGEQFF. The CDR3 region has the DNA TGTGCCAGCAGCTTAACCCACGTACAGGGGTACAGGGGTGAGCAGTTCTTC. The complete variable domain, with remaining parts taken from reference TRBV11-2 and TRBJ2-1, reads EAGVAQSPRYKIIEKRQSVAFWCNPISGHATLYWYQQILGQGPKLLIQFQNNGVVDDSQLPKDRFSAERLKGVDSTLKIQPAKLEDSAVYLCASSLTHVQGYRGEQFFGPGTRLTVL.

The chain is built from TRBV11-2 and TRBJ1-5; D is ambiguous. The DNA end is a closer match to TRBJ2-3, so the J assignment may be wrong. This CDR3 has 15 residues. Looked up from germline, CDR1 is SGHAT and CDR2 is FQNNGV. CDR3 sequence: CASSLEPSPFRPQYF. In DNA, the CDR3 is TGTGCCAGCAGCTTAGAGCCCTCCCCATTTCGGCCCCAGTATTTT.

The chain uses TRBV6-1 and TRBJ1-5; D is ambiguous. This CDR3 has 16 amino acids. With 3 bases removed from V and 6 bases from J, the gap between germline ends came to 18 bases. In germline, CDR1 is MNHNS, CDR2 SASEGT. The CDR3 coding sequence is TGTGCCAGCAGTGAGCATGGGAGCGTCCCTAGTCAGCCCCAGCATTTT. Translating it yields CASSEHGSVPSQPQHF.

For this clonotype: This likely comes from a read error, as the CDR3 has no conserved phenylalanine or tryptophan at its end. The chain joins TRBV4-3 to TRBJ2-7; TRBD2 might be the D (7 bases). Germline values: CDR1 LGHNA, CDR2 YSLEER. There are 18 residues in the CDR3. The DNA for the CDR3 is TGCGTCAGCAGCCAAGCTGTGACGGGGGGCCACATTAGCTACGAGCAGTACTTA. This sequence encodes CVSSQAVTGGHISYEQYL.

The table lists this clonotype with a few counts. It may be a read error: a sequence one base away is much more abundant. The chain uses TRBV6-6 and TRBJ1-1, with D hard to call. This CDR3 comprises 14 residues. The V gene's germline CDR1 is MNHNY and CDR2 SVGAGI (reference sequence). With 5 bases removed from V and 4 bases from J, the gap between germline ends came to 14 bases. The CDR3 sequence: CASSPDASPTEAFF. The CDR3 DNA reads as TGTGCCAGCAGTCCCGACGCATCCCCCACTGAAGCTTTCTTT.

As concerns this clonotype: The conserved phenylalanine or tryptophan is not found at the CDR3 terminus, so this likely reflects a read error. This rearrangement joins TRBV29-1 to TRBJ1-2; D gene unclear. This CDR3 has 12 amino acids. From germline, CDR1 is SQVTM and CDR2 ANQGSEA. Trimming stripped 6 bases from V and 10 bases from J, with 18 bases between. CDR3 bases: TGCAGCGTCGTCCATTGGGGTGGCGACTACACCTTA. It encodes CSVVHWGGDYTL.

This clonotype has just one count. V usage is TRBV6-5 and J usage is TRBJ2-5; D uncertain. The germline gives CDR1 MNHEY, CDR2 SVGAGI. The CDR3 extends over 14 amino acids. In DNA, the CDR3 is TGTACCAACAGTTACTCGACATGGCTAGAGACCCAGTACTTC. This encodes CTNSYSTWLETQYF.

Concerning this clonotype itself: A much more abundant neighbour one base away suggests this may be a read error. This chain joins TRBV6-5 and TRBJ2-1; maybe TRBD2 (7 bases). The germline CDR1 and CDR2 sequences are MNHEY and SVGAGI. This CDR3 is 14 amino acids long. V lost 2 bases and J lost 12, with 17 bases in between. The CDR3 bases are TGTGCCAGCAGTTACGGGACGGGGGGCTGTGGGCAGTTCTTC. It yields the protein CASSYGTGGCGQFF.

Worth noting for this clonotype: The final CDR3 position lacks the conserved phenylalanine or tryptophan, pointing to a likely read error. This chain joins TRBV4-3 and TRBJ2-7, with 7 bases lining up with TRBD2. CDR1 and CDR2 (germline): LGHNA, YSLEER. This CDR3 comprises 18 residues. CDR3 sequence reads: CASNQAVTGGHISCEQYL. CDR3 nucleotides: TGCGCCAGCAACCAAGCTGTGACGGGGGGTCACATTAGCTGCGAGCAGTACTTA.

This clonotype has only one observation. One junction end disagrees with the germline gene, perhaps due to a read error. V gene TRBV11-2 combines with J gene TRBJ1-1, with 8 bases fitting TRBD1. CDR1 is SGHAT, CDR2 FQNNGV, per germline. This CDR3 region has 14 residues. Here the CDR3 DNA reads TGTGCCAGCAGGTATACAGGGGGGAGCGCTGAAACTTTCTTT. Translated, it gives CASRYTGGSAETFF.

In regard to this clonotype: An end of the junction differs from the germline gene, which may be a read error. J is TRBJ1-1 and V is TRBV11-2, with TRBD1 identical over 9 bases. The CDR3 covers 20 residues. In germline, CDR1 is SGHAT, CDR2 FQNNGV. The chain's CDR3 is CPSSAQDRGRKRWSNTEAFF. The CDR3 DNA reads as TGTCCCAGCAGCGCTCAGGACAGGGGACGCAAGAGGTGGAGTAACACTGAAGCTTTCTTT.

On this clonotype itself: The junction does not match germline at one end; this may be a read error. The chain joins TRBV29-1 to TRBJ2-1; D is possibly TRBD2 (5 bases). This CDR3 region has 14 residues. CDR1 and CDR2 from the germline V gene are SQVTM and ANQGSEA. CDR3 DNA sequence: TGCAGCGCCGCCGGCCTAGCAGGCTACAATAAGCAGTTCTTC. It yields the protein CSAAGLAGYNKQFF.

The chain carries TRBV6-1 and TRBJ2-2; D gene unclear. The CDR3 consists of 11 residues. CDR1 MNHNS and CDR2 SASEGT come from the germline V gene. This chain's CDR3 is CVISTVGELFF. The CDR3 coding sequence is TGTGTCATCAGTACCGTCGGGGAGCTGTTTTTT.

This clonotype was observed a few times. An end of the junction does not agree with germline; a read error may underlie this. V and J are TRBV5-4 and TRBJ2-3, with D perhaps TRBD1 (5 bases). The V gene's germline CDR1 is SGHNT and CDR2 YYREEE (reference sequence). This CDR3 spans 17 amino acids. The CDR3 loop reads CASNVDGHPPPTDTQYF. CDR3 in DNA: TGTGCCAGCAACGTGGACGGACACCCTCCACCCACAGATACCCAGTATTTT.

On this clonotype itself: The CDR3 does not close with the conserved phenylalanine or tryptophan, likely indicating a read error. V usage is TRBV11-2 and J usage is TRBJ2-5; D is unresolved. The CDR3 sequence is 12 residues long. CDR1 is SGHAT, CDR2 FQNNGV, per germline. CDR3 amino acids: CARSLGLETQYL. The DNA for the CDR3 is TGTGCCAGGAGCTTGGGGTTAGAGACCCAGTACCTC.

This chain uses TRBV7-9 with TRBJ1-5; D not resolved. The CDR3 has 14 residues. The germline V gene encodes CDR1 SEHNR and CDR2 FQNEAQ (reference sequence). V was clipped by 5 bases and J by 16 bases, with 24 bases between them. This chain's CDR3 is CASSPREKNQPRHF. The CDR3 nucleotides read TGTGCCAGCAGCCCCCGGGAGAAGAATCAGCCCCGTCATTTT. Together with reference TRBV7-9 and TRBJ1-5, the CDR3 gives the full variable domain: DTGVSQNPRHKITKRGQNVTFRCDPISEHNRLYWYRQTLGQGPEFLTYFQNEAQLEKSRLLSDRFSAERPKGSFSTLEIQRTEQGDSAMYLCASSPREKNQPRHFGDGTRLSIL.